Each of the 26 T cell receptor beta chains below was sequenced from the same sample in a study of beta chain features in type 1 diabetes. Sequencing targeted expressed TCRB transcripts, as all isolated RNA had been reverse transcribed. This table comes from immunoSEQ multiplex PCR, and its TCRdb copy is limited to in-frame clones, with some not included. The table records just over 450,000 clones, 30% of them present only once. The sample taken for sequencing was naive CD4+ T cells from blood. The receptor source for this set is a man between 18 and 35 years old in good health.

This chain connects TRBV7-2 to TRBJ2-5, with D perhaps TRBD2 (6 bases). CDR3 length: 14 amino acids. Germline CDR1 is SGHTA and CDR2 is FQGNSA. V shed 3 bases and J shed 7 bases, with 15 bases lying between them. CDR3 in amino acids: CASSLNLVGGTQYF. In DNA form, the CDR3 reads TGTGCCAGCAGCTTGAATTTAGTCGGGGGGACCCAGTACTTC.

This chain connects TRBV5-1 to TRBJ2-1; no firm D call. The germline V and J ends were trimmed by 0 bases and 1 base, with 8 bases remaining between them. From germline, CDR1 is SGHRS and CDR2 YFSETQ. The length of the CDR3 is 15 residues. This CDR3 reads CASSLASESYNEQFF. In DNA, the CDR3 is TGCGCCAGCAGCTTGGCCAGCGAGTCCTACAATGAGCAGTTCTTC.

This rearrangement joins TRBV13 to TRBJ2-5, with a possible D match to TRBD1 (6 bases). The V end lost 5 bases, the J end lost 1 base, and 20 bases lay between the germline ends. CDR3 length equals 17 residues. The germline gives CDR1 PRHDT, CDR2 FYEKMQ (reference sequence). DNA of the CDR3: TGTGCCAGCAGCCCTCCCGCCGGCAGGGGCCTCCAAGAGACCCAGTACTTC. It codes for CASSPPAGRGLQETQYF.

This clone was counted a few times. The J gene is TRBJ2-1, the V gene TRBV9; D perhaps matches TRBD2 (5 bases). The V gene's germline CDR1 is SGDLS and CDR2 YYNGEE. CDR3 size: 14 residues. V gave up 4 bases and J gave up 8 bases, with 16 bases separating them. The CDR3 is CASSLSGDLHEQFF. In DNA form, the CDR3 reads TGTGCCAGCAGCTTGAGCGGAGACCTCCATGAGCAGTTCTTC.

This clone turned up a few times. The rearrangement joins TRBV19 to TRBJ2-3; 7 bases align to TRBD1. Per germline, CDR1 LNHDA and CDR2 SQIVND (reference sequence). The length of the CDR3 is 17 residues. V shed 5 bases and J 1 base; nucleotides not matched to a gene: 12. The CDR3 DNA is TGTGCCAGTAGTGTCCGACAGGGCTCGTCAGGCACAGATACGCAGTATTTT. Translation gives CASSVRQGSSGTDTQYF. Filled out from reference TRBV19 and TRBJ2-3, the complete variable domain reads DGGITQSPKYLFRKEGQNVTLSCEQNLNHDAMYWYRQDPGQGLRLIYYSQIVNDFQKGDIAEGYSVSREKKESFPLTVTSAQKNPTAFYLCASSVRQGSSGTDTQYFGPGTRLTVL.

This chain joins TRBV20-1 and TRBJ1-1; D remains unclear. Germline assignment: CDR1 DFQATT and CDR2 SNEGSKA (reference sequence). CDR3 length: 11 residues. The ends were cut back, 6 bases at V and 0 bases at J, with 5 bases in the middle. The CDR3 loop reads CSAEVNTEAFF. The DNA for the CDR3 is TGCAGTGCCGAGGTGAACACTGAAGCTTTCTTT.

The chain couples TRBV27 to TRBJ2-1; 7 bases are a match to TRBD1. The CDR3 is 15 amino acids. Germline V gives CDR1 MNHEY, CDR2 SMNVEV (reference sequence). The ends lost 2 bases at V and 3 bases at J; junction bases unmatched: 4. CDR3 DNA sequence: TGTGCCAGCAGTTTAGAGGGGGCTGGCTACAATGAGCAGTTCTTC. Its translation is CASSLEGAGYNEQFF.

The V gene is TRBV2, the J gene TRBJ2-3; TRBD2 matches 9 bases. V lost 7 bases, J lost 1 base, and 6 bases stayed unmatched. The CDR3 consists of 15 residues. CDR1 is SNHLY and CDR2 is FYNNEI in the germline V gene. The CDR3 is CASTSGNRGTDTQYF. As DNA, the CDR3 is TGTGCCAGCACTAGCGGGAATAGGGGCACAGATACGCAGTATTTT. The complete variable domain, with remaining parts taken from reference TRBV2 and TRBJ2-3, reads EPEVTQTPSHQVTQMGQEVILRCVPISNHLYFYWYRQILGQKVEFLVSFYNNEISEKSEIFDDQFSVERPDGSNFTLKIRSTKLEDSAMYFCASTSGNRGTDTQYFGPGTRLTVL.

J is TRBJ2-3 and V is TRBV29-1; D is perhaps TRBD1 (6 bases). Germline loops: CDR1 SQVTM, CDR2 ANQGSEA. The CDR3 length is 13 residues. V lost 4 bases to trimming and J lost 4 bases, with 12 bases between them. As DNA, the CDR3 is TGCAGCGTTGCCGGACAGAGTTCAGATACGCAGTATTTT. The encoded protein is CSVAGQSSDTQYF.

This clone was observed a handful of times. This chain joins TRBV7-9 and TRBJ2-5, with TRBD2 identical over 8 bases. CDR1 and CDR2 from the germline V gene are SEHNR and FQNEAQ (reference sequence). The J segment lost 10 bases and the V segment lost 5 bases, leaving 12 bases of the junction unmatched. This CDR3 comprises 14 residues. The CDR3 spells CASSTRSSGEVQYF. The DNA of the CDR3 is TGTGCCAGCAGCACCCGTAGTAGCGGGGAGGTCCAGTACTTC.

The J gene is TRBJ2-3, the V gene TRBV5-4, with 14 bases aligning to TRBD2. Germline values: CDR1 SGHNT, CDR2 YYREEE (reference sequence). The CDR3 is 16 amino acids. The V gene end was trimmed by 4 bases and the J gene end by 5 bases; junction bases not matched to a gene: 6. In nucleotides, the CDR3 is TGTGCCAGCAGCATGGGACTAGCGGGAGCAATAGATACGCAGTATTTT. Protein: CASSMGLAGAIDTQYF.

There are a few counts of this clone. The chain uses TRBV9 and TRBJ2-1; D gene unclear. CDR3 length: 15 amino acids. Germline CDR1 and CDR2: SGDLS and YYNGEE. Between the trimmed V and J ends, which lost 0 bases and 0 bases, there was a span of 7 bases. Here the CDR3 DNA reads TGTGCCAGCAGCGTAGAGCCGAGCTCCTACAATGAGCAGTTCTTC. This gives the protein CASSVEPSSYNEQFF.

This clone occurred a few times. J is TRBJ2-1 and V is TRBV7-2, with 8 bases lining up with TRBD2. The V gene end was trimmed by 0 bases and the J gene end by 6 bases; junction bases not matched to a gene: 1. Germline assignment: CDR1 SGHTA and CDR2 FQGNSA. The CDR3 covers 14 residues. Here the CDR3 reads CASSLAGLVNEQFF. CDR3 nucleotides: TGTGCCAGCAGCTTAGCGGGACTAGTCAATGAGCAGTTCTTC.

This chain joins TRBV9 and TRBJ2-1, with TRBD2 matching over 9 bases. Germline lookup yields CDR1 SGDLS and CDR2 YYNGEE. This CDR3 region has 15 residues. With 4 bases clipped from V and 2 bases from J, the junction kept 4 bases outside the gene matches. CDR3 sequence reads: CASSQAGGPYNEQFF. The DNA for the CDR3 is TGTGCCAGCAGCCAAGCGGGAGGCCCCTACAATGAGCAGTTCTTC.

The chain joins TRBV7-2 to TRBJ2-1; unclear D gene. The CDR3 is 12 amino acids. V dropped 1 base and J dropped 4 bases, with 2 bases sitting between them. Germline CDR1 reads SGHTA; CDR2 reads FQGNSA. The CDR3 nucleotides read TGTGCCAGCAGCTTAGGATACAATGAGCAGTTCTTC. It encodes CASSLGYNEQFF.

J is TRBJ2-4 and V is TRBV4-3; 8 positions match TRBD1. From germline, CDR1 is LGHNA and CDR2 YSLEER. J gave up 6 bases and V 1 base, and 5 bases lay outside the gene matches. The CDR3 contains 15 residues. CDR3 in DNA: TGCGCCAGCAGCCAAGTGCAGGGGGCGGCAAACATTCAGTACTTC. This translates into CASSQVQGAANIQYF.

This chain joins TRBV2 and TRBJ2-3; D possibly corresponds to TRBD2 (5 bases). CDR1 is SNHLY and CDR2 is FYNNEI in the germline V gene. This CDR3 contains 13 residues. V lost 6 bases and J 8 bases, leaving 15 bases between the germline ends. The CDR3: CASRGTSFGTQYF. DNA of the CDR3: TGTGCCAGCAGGGGAACTAGTTTCGGTACGCAGTATTTT.

This clone was seen a handful of times. The chain couples TRBV30 to TRBJ2-7; TRBD1 matches at 9 bases. CDR3 size: 15 residues. V shed 0 bases, J shed 5 bases, and the junction held 8 bases outside the gene matches. Germline V gene sequence: CDR1 GTSNPN, CDR2 SVGIG (reference sequence). In DNA form, the CDR3 reads TGTGCCTGGAGTGTACGAAGGACAGGGGTCCACGAGCAGTACTTC. As protein: CAWSVRRTGVHEQYF.

As concerns this clone: The sample contains more than one DNA sequence encoding this CDR3. The rearrangement links TRBV7-2 to TRBJ2-7, with 8 positions matching TRBD2. CDR1 and CDR2 (germline): SGHTA, FQGNSA. The CDR3 totals 14 residues. V lost 3 bases, J lost 6 bases, and 7 bases stayed unmatched. The CDR3 sequence: CASSLSGRGVEQYF. In DNA form, the CDR3 reads TGTGCCAGCAGCTTGAGCGGGAGAGGGGTCGAGCAGTACTTC.

This clone was seen once. The gene calls are TRBV5-1 and TRBJ2-7, with 11 bases matching TRBD2. CDR3 length: 17 amino acids. Germline V gene sequence: CDR1 SGHRS, CDR2 YFSETQ. V was clipped by 3 bases and J by 0 bases; unmatched bases: 8. DNA of the CDR3: TGCGCCAGCAGCTCCTCCTACACTAGCGGGAGCTCCTACGAGCAGTACTTC. Residues: CASSSSYTSGSSYEQYF.

The rearrangement uses TRBV9 and TRBJ2-1; the D call may be TRBD1 or TRBD2 (5 bases each). V lost 0 bases to trimming and J lost 5 bases, with 12 bases between them. The CDR3 has 15 residues. Germline V lookup: CDR1 SGDLS, CDR2 YYNGEE. The CDR3 here is CASSVGLVGDNEQFF. CDR3 bases: TGTGCCAGCAGCGTAGGACTGGTGGGGGACAATGAGCAGTTCTTC. Variable domain in full (rest from reference TRBV9 and TRBJ2-1): DSGVTQTPKHLITATGQRVTLRCSPRSGDLSVYWYQQSLDQGLQFLIQYYNGEERAKGNILERFSAQQFPDLHSELNLSSLELGDSALYFCASSVGLVGDNEQFFGPGTRLTVL.

This chain links TRBV30 with TRBJ1-1, with D hard to call. CDR1 and CDR2 (germline): GTSNPN, SVGIG (reference sequence). CDR3 length equals 11 residues. Trimming left V 4 bases short and J 8 bases short, with 11 bases between. Here the CDR3 DNA reads TGTGCCTGGAATGACCCCTCCGAAGCTTTCTTT. Translating gives CAWNDPSEAFF.

The rearrangement links TRBV7-9 to TRBJ2-3, with D unresolved. V was clipped by 6 bases and J by 1 base, with 8 bases between them. Germline lookup yields CDR1 SEHNR and CDR2 FQNEAQ (reference sequence). The CDR3 runs 13 residues. The CDR3 coding sequence is TGTGCCAGCAGACCGGTCCGCACAGATACGCAGTATTTT. Its translation: CASRPVRTDTQYF.

This clone was counted between two and nine times. This chain joins TRBV7-9 and TRBJ2-5; no clear D. Trimming left V 6 bases short and J 1 base short, with 15 bases between. Germline values: CDR1 SEHNR, CDR2 FQNEAQ (reference sequence). The CDR3 covers 15 residues. Here the CDR3 reads CASRPPHLGQETQYF. In DNA, the CDR3 is TGTGCCAGCAGACCCCCCCATTTAGGCCAAGAGACCCAGTACTTC.

The chain uses TRBV30 and TRBJ2-7; TRBD2 agrees at 15 bases. J lost 3 bases, V lost 1 base, and 1 base had no gene match. This CDR3 contains 15 residues. CDR1 and CDR2 from the germline V gene are GTSNPN and SVGIG (reference sequence). The CDR3 nucleotides read TGTGCCTGGAGTGCGGGACTAGCGGGAGGCTACGAGCAGTACTTC. Translating it yields CAWSAGLAGGYEQYF.

This clone was found a few times. The V gene is TRBV29-1, the J gene TRBJ1-1, with a tentative D call TRBD1 (6 bases). The CDR3 spans 14 residues. Germline V gene lookup returns CDR1 SQVTM and CDR2 ANQGSEA. V gave up 3 bases and J gave up 0 bases, with 11 bases separating them. Here the CDR3 reads CSVDSRQVNTEAFF. The CDR3 bases are TGCAGCGTTGACTCGCGACAGGTGAACACTGAAGCTTTCTTT.